Listed here are 19 T cell receptor beta chains from one sample, sequenced in a study of blood T cell repertoires in COVID-19 (TCRdb year 2020). Receptors were amplified or captured by the immunoSEQ multiplex PCR assay. Not all clones reach the TCRdb copy of this immuneACCESS table, which keeps in-frame sequences only. Checked studies attribute under half of the gap to unresolved V genes and leave the rest unexplained. The sample has around 100,000 clones on record, 70% to 90% of them singletons. Together, the top ten hold approximately 3% of the sample. Sequenced: peripheral blood. The source of these receptors is a man over 45 in a cohort sampled during active COVID-19.

The chain recombines TRBV12-3 or TRBV12-4 with TRBJ1-2; perhaps TRBD1 as D (6 bases). V lost 7 bases, J lost 12 bases, and 21 bases lay in between. CDR3 length: 13 residues. In DNA, the CDR3 is TGTGCCAGCAAACCTGGGGCAGGGGCGATCGACACCTTC. Translated: CASKPGAGAIDTF.

The V gene is TRBV6-6, the J gene TRBJ2-7; a weak D match, TRBD2 (6 bases). Germline CDR1 MNHNY, CDR2 SVGAGI (reference sequence). The V end was cut by 8 bases, the J end by 2 bases, with 13 bases between. This CDR3 spans 13 amino acids. CDR3 region: CASCPGGPYEQYF. Here the CDR3 DNA reads TGTGCCAGCTGCCCCGGGGGACCCTACGAGCAGTACTTC.

A single count supports this clone. The chain carries TRBV7-9 and TRBJ2-7, with TRBD1 identical over 11 bases. Germline CDR1 reads SEHNR; CDR2 reads FQNEAQ (reference sequence). This CDR3 contains 15 residues. Trimming at V came to 5 bases and at J to 2 bases, leaving 5 bases not matched to a gene. This CDR3 is CASSRPGQGAYEQYF. CDR3 in DNA: TGTGCCAGCAGCCGTCCGGGACAGGGGGCCTACGAGCAGTACTTC.

This chain connects TRBV4-1 to TRBJ2-5, with 8 bases identical to TRBD1. Germline CDR1 and CDR2: MGHRA and YSYEKL. The V segment lost 2 bases and the J segment 7 bases; nucleotides outside the gene matches: 9. The CDR3 runs 15 residues. Written as DNA, the CDR3 is TGCGCCAGCAGCCAAACCGACAGGGGAACTGCGACCCAGTACTTC. This gives the protein CASSQTDRGTATQYF.

This clone came up a few times. The chain recombines TRBV11-3 with TRBJ2-5, with 11 bases identical to TRBD2. Trimming took 5 bases from V and 2 from J; bases not matched to a gene: 10. Germline V gene sequence: CDR1 SGHNT, CDR2 YENEEA. The CDR3 is 17 amino acids. CDR3 in amino acids: CASSPMTSGVDQETQYF. The CDR3 DNA sequence: TGTGCCAGCAGCCCCATGACTAGCGGGGTGGATCAAGAGACCCAGTACTTC.

The rearrangement uses TRBV5-4 and TRBJ1-1; the D is unclear. Germline V CDR1 and CDR2: SGHNT, YYREEE (reference sequence). The V and J ends lost 1 base and 0 bases respectively, with 10 bases between them. This CDR3 spans 15 amino acids. This chain's CDR3 is CASSLRRQMNTEAFF. CDR3 DNA sequence: TGTGCCAGCAGCTTGAGAAGACAAATGAACACTGAAGCTTTCTTT.

The DNA for the CDR3 is TGTGCCAGTAGTCTCGGGACTCCCAACATTCAGTACTTC. It translates to CASSLGTPNIQYF. The V call is TRBV19, the J call TRBJ2-4; the D gene is possibly TRBD2 (6 bases). V was trimmed by 5 bases and J by 7 bases, leaving 12 bases between them. The CDR3 is 13 amino acids. Per the germline V gene, CDR1 is LNHDA and CDR2 is SQIVND (reference sequence).

The chain links TRBV23-1 to TRBJ1-2; D ambiguous. TRBV23-1 is known as an ORF, though its function is uncertain. This CDR3 has 17 amino acids. V was pared by 0 bases and J by 0 bases, with 14 bases between. The CDR3 DNA is TGCGCCAGCAGTCAATCTCCGTGGGCGCCCTCTAACTATGGCTACACCTTC. It encodes CASSQSPWAPSNYGYTF.

The sample holds one count of this clone. The rearrangement joins TRBV5-1 to TRBJ1-5; D ambiguous. This CDR3 is built from 13 residues. Per the germline V gene, CDR1 is SGHRS and CDR2 is YFSETQ. Trimming pared 4 bases from V and 4 bases from J, leaving 9 bases between. The CDR3 bases are TGCGCCAGCAGCCCTGAACTGAATCAGCCCCAGCATTTT. Translating gives CASSPELNQPQHF.

V is TRBV11-3 and J is TRBJ1-6; TRBD1 might be the D (5 bases). The V gene lost 3 bases and the J gene lost 5 bases, with 11 bases spanning the gap. The CDR3 extends over 15 amino acids. CDR1 is SGHNT, CDR2 YENEEA, per germline. The chain's CDR3 is CASSLVQGNNSPLHF. The CDR3 DNA is TGTGCCAGCAGCTTGGTCCAGGGAAATAATTCACCCCTCCACTTT.

The genes are TRBV24-1 and TRBJ1-3, with D possibly TRBD1 on 5 matching bases. Per germline, CDR1 KGHDR and CDR2 SFDVKD. CDR3 length: 15 residues. Trimming removed 1 base from V and 0 bases from J, with 6 bases in between. The CDR3 nucleotides are TGTGCCACCAGTGATTTAGACAGCTCTGGAAACACCATATATTTT. As protein: CATSDLDSSGNTIYF.

The V gene is TRBV21-1, the J gene TRBJ1-5; the table's D call, TRBD1, has no DNA check behind it. TRBV21-1 is annotated as a pseudogene. The CDR3 loop spans 18 amino acids. The CDR3 spells CASPTRGTGSAGNQPQHF. CDR3 nucleotide sequence: TGTGCCAGCCCAACAAGGGGGACAGGGTCGGCGGGCAATCAGCCCCAGCATTTT.

The chain employs TRBV6-1 and TRBJ1-6; tentative D call: TRBD1 (5 bases). This CDR3 is 15 amino acids long. Germline V gene sequence: CDR1 MNHNS, CDR2 SASEGT. V gave up 1 base and J gave up 8 bases, with 12 bases separating them. CDR3 region: CASSEVVGGYSPLHF. The CDR3, as DNA: TGTGCCAGCAGTGAAGTCGTGGGGGGTTATTCACCCCTCCACTTT.

The V call is TRBV6-5, the J call TRBJ2-1; 12 bases are a match to TRBD1. This CDR3 has 15 amino acids. The V segment lost 5 bases and the J segment 10 bases; nucleotides outside the gene matches: 9. CDR1 and CDR2 from the germline V gene are MNHEY and SVGAGI. CDR3 DNA: TGTGCCAGCAGTCTCACCGGGACAGGGGGCGAAGAGCAGTTCTTC. Protein sequence: CASSLTGTGGEEQFF.

This rearrangement joins TRBV6-2 or TRBV6-3 to TRBJ2-5; 8 bases fit TRBD2. The CDR3 has 14 amino acids. The germline CDR1 and CDR2 sequences are MNHEY and SVGEGT. V shed 5 bases, J shed 5 bases, and the junction held 7 bases outside the gene matches. The CDR3 sequence: CASSPLAVRETQYF. The CDR3 DNA sequence: TGTGCCAGCAGTCCACTAGCGGTACGGGAGACCCAGTACTTC.

This rearrangement joins TRBV6-1 to TRBJ1-2; 7 nucleotides agree with TRBD1. Unmatched junction bases numbered 3, after V lost 3 bases and J lost 2 bases. The CDR3 length is 14 residues. Germline V gives CDR1 MNHNS, CDR2 SASEGT. CDR3 coding DNA: TGTGCCAGCAGTGACGTACAGGGGAACTATGGCTACACCTTC. It yields the protein CASSDVQGNYGYTF.

In regard to this clone: This may stem from a read error, because a much larger clone lies one nucleotide away. The chain recombines TRBV7-8 with TRBJ1-1; maybe TRBD1 (6 bases). Per the germline V gene, CDR1 is SGHVS and CDR2 is FQNEAQ. The CDR3 is 13 amino acids. V lost 5 bases, J lost 1 base, and 8 bases lay in between. CDR3 protein: CASSLQGNTEAFF. CDR3 nucleotides: TGTGCCAGCAGCCTACAGGGGAACACTGAAGCTTTCTTT.

The V gene is TRBV18, the J gene TRBJ2-5; weak D call: TRBD2 (5 bases). The CDR3 contains 13 residues. V gave up 3 bases and J gave up 5 bases, with 10 bases separating them. Looked up from germline, CDR1 is KGHSH and CDR2 is LQKENI. The DNA for the CDR3 is TGTGCCAGCTCACCCGGCAGAGGGGAGACCCAGTACTTC. Translating gives CASSPGRGETQYF. Variable domain in full (rest from reference TRBV18 and TRBJ2-5): NAGVMQNPRHLVRRRGQEARLRCSPMKGHSHVYWYRQLPEEGLKFMVYLQKENIIDESGMPKERFSAEFPKEGPSILRIQQVVRGDSAAYFCASSPGRGETQYFGPGTRLLVL.

The J gene is TRBJ1-3, the V gene TRBV28, with D possibly matching TRBD1 (6 bases). Trimming removed 7 bases at V and 4 bases at J, with 14 bases between. The CDR3 runs 14 residues. Germline V gene data show CDR1 as MDHEN and CDR2 as SYDVKM. The CDR3 loop reads CASTQGLLGNTIYF. CDR3 nucleotide sequence: TGTGCCAGCACTCAGGGGTTGTTGGGAAACACCATATATTTT.